This T cell receptor (beta chain) was documented in a study of T cells in Graves' hyperthyroidism and ophthalmopathy. CDR1 is SGHDN and CDR2 is FVKESK in the germline V gene. The CDR3 covers 16 residues. V dropped 1 base and J dropped 4 bases, with 16 bases sitting between them. From RNA transcripts, TCR beta CDR3 regions were amplified. A first-round RT-PCR of the TCR CDR3 used the HTBI primer set. TCRdb reanalysed the multiplex PCR reads using MiXCR and keeps one entry per CDR3 protein. This table has 400,000 to 600,000 distinct CDR3 sequences, around 21% appearing once. This clonotype was detected only a few times. Absence of ophthalmopathy progression within 18 months defined stable Graves' hyperthyroidism.

The sample was blood. The receptor was isolated from a young man with Graves' hyperthyroidism. The chain employs TRBV14 and TRBJ1-1; a possible D gene is TRBD1 (5 bases). The CDR3 DNA follows: TGTGCCAGCAGCCAAGGTAGGGGAAGGTGGGGCACTGAAGCTTTCTTT. Translating it yields CASSQGRGRWGTEAFF.